This T cell receptor (beta chain) came from a study of blood T cell repertoires in COVID-19. The overall study: The origin of the acute and convalescent COVID-19 samples was the United States, Italy and Spain. Nucleic acid was either cDNA or gDNA, and it came from T cells, B-cell-depleted T cells, or PBMCs.

In the source study's methods: Amplification from reference gene primers served as the basis for estimated nucleated cell counts. TCRdb keeps only in-frame clones here, not all; method: immunoSEQ multiplex PCR. The V and J calls and the clone size are those of that table, but D and trimming were determined from the DNA. The sample records approximately 190,000 clones, roughly 80% being singletons. The V and J ends lost 2 bases and 0 bases respectively, with 11 bases between them. The CDR3 runs 15 residues. Germline V gene lookup returns CDR1 SSHAT and CDR2 FNYEAQ (reference sequence). The chain carries TRBV7-7 and TRBJ2-7, with D maybe TRBD1 (6 bases). Source material: peripheral blood. The receptor was derived from a woman in her forties with acute or convalescent COVID-19. In DNA, the CDR3 is TGTGCCAGCAGCTTATCAACAGGGAGCTCCTACGAGCAGTACTTC. Protein: CASSLSTGSSYEQYF.